This record concerns one T cell receptor (beta chain) sequence. The CDR3 is 16 residues long. The ends were cut back, 1 base at V and 4 bases at J, with 13 bases in the middle. CDR1 and CDR2 (germline): SGHAT, FQNNGV. These data originate in a study of blood T cell repertoires in COVID-19. As handled by the study authors: Quantification of nucleated cells was approximated via reference gene primer amplification. Data came from immunoSEQ multiplex PCR; TCRdb stores just in-frame clones and leaves some out. V and J calls and clone size come straight from that table; D and trimming were deduced from the DNA. This sample carries over 55,000 clones, 65% to 85% of them seen once, and the ten largest clones take under 50%.

The TCR sequence derives from a human donor in a cohort sampled during active COVID-19. The sequencing input was peripheral blood. This chain links TRBV11-2 with TRBJ2-2, with TRBD2 as a possible D gene (6 bases). DNA of the CDR3: TGTGCCAGCAGCTTAGCCATCGGGGGTCGCACCGGGGAGCTGTTTTTT. Amino acids: CASSLAIGGRTGELFF.